This T cell receptor beta chain was obtained from a study of resident and recirculating memory T cells in vitiligo. Findings of the study overall: Vitiligo lesions lacked a unique dominant clone, and clonality varied.

The CDR3 sequence is 14 residues long. J was trimmed by 6 bases and V by 4 bases; bases with no gene match: 6. Germline lookup yields CDR1 SGHAT and CDR2 FQDESV (reference sequence). As regards this clone: The antigen is not known.

Measured with immunoSEQ multiplex PCR; TCRdb has only the in-frame clones, and not every one. The sample lists 70,000 or so clones, roughly 90% occurring once. The sequence was obtained from a male donor with vitiligo. This chain uses TRBV11-1 with TRBJ2-7, with TRBD1 matching over 10 bases. Sequenced sample: blood. CDR3 nucleotides: TGTGCCAGCAGCTCCGGGACAGGGGCCGGCGAGCAGTACTTC. Protein sequence: CASSSGTGAGEQYF.